These T cell receptor beta chains were read from a single sample in a study of shared clonotypes between healthy human individuals. The table came from immunoSEQ multiplex PCR; TCRdb's copy has only in-frame clones and leaves some out. The sample yields 2 million or so clones, around 95% seen once. Material: naive CD4+ T cells sorted from blood. The receptors shown here come from a man younger than 35 in good health. CDR3s include the opening cysteine and the closing phenylalanine or tryptophan. Fields, in order: CDR3 length, V gene, J gene, D gene, clone size, CDR3 protein, CDR3 DNA. A D gene is named only where the DNA matches it firmly. Some rows have no size entry. The others give once, few or many, or a class for an expanded clone.

CDR3 length: 15; V gene: TRBV10-1; J gene: TRBJ2-2; D gene: TRBD2; clone size: -; CDR3 protein: CASSSRLAGAGELFF; CDR3 DNA: TGCGCCAGTTCTTCGAGACTAGCGGGAGCCGGGGAGCTGTTTTTT
CDR3 length: 12; V gene: TRBV2; J gene: TRBJ2-1; D gene: -; clone size: -; CDR3 protein: CASSDLNNEQFF; CDR3 DNA: TGTGCCAGCAGTGACCTCAACAATGAGCAGTTCTTC
CDR3 length: 14; V gene: TRBV5-1; J gene: TRBJ2-5; D gene: TRBD1; clone size: -; CDR3 protein: CASSTMGQQETQYF; CDR3 DNA: TGCGCCAGCAGCACGATGGGACAGCAAGAGACCCAGTACTTC
CDR3 length: 13; V gene: TRBV6-5; J gene: TRBJ2-7; D gene: TRBD1; clone size: few; CDR3 protein: CASSSLTGHEQYF; CDR3 DNA: TGTGCCAGCAGTTCGTTGACAGGGCACGAGCAGTACTTC
CDR3 length: 12; V gene: TRBV2; J gene: TRBJ1-5; D gene: -; clone size: -; CDR3 protein: CASSEQLIPQHF; CDR3 DNA: TGTGCCAGCAGTGAACAGCTTATACCCCAGCATTTT
CDR3 length: 15; V gene: TRBV6-1; J gene: TRBJ1-1; D gene: TRBD1; clone size: -; CDR3 protein: CASSGGDRGGTEAFF; CDR3 DNA: TGTGCCAGCAGTGGTGGGGACAGGGGCGGCACTGAAGCTTTCTTT
CDR3 length: 11; V gene: TRBV20-1; J gene: TRBJ2-5; D gene: -; clone size: -; CDR3 protein: CSALGGETQYF; CDR3 DNA: TGCAGTGCCCTAGGGGGAGAGACCCAGTACTTC
CDR3 length: 13; V gene: TRBV30; J gene: TRBJ1-3; D gene: -; clone size: -; CDR3 protein: CAWSRSRVDTIYF; CDR3 DNA: TGTGCCTGGAGTCGGAGTAGAGTGGACACCATATATTTT
CDR3 length: 15; V gene: TRBV5-1; J gene: TRBJ2-7; D gene: -; clone size: -; CDR3 protein: CASSLGQGLPYEQYF; CDR3 DNA: TGCGCCAGCAGCTTGGGGCAGGGCCTACCCTACGAGCAGTACTTC
CDR3 length: 14; V gene: TRBV18; J gene: TRBJ1-3; D gene: -; clone size: -; CDR3 protein: CASHGQGVGNTIYF; CDR3 DNA: TGTGCCAGCCACGGGCAGGGAGTAGGAAACACCATATATTTT
CDR3 length: 15; V gene: TRBV27; J gene: TRBJ2-4; D gene: -; clone size: -; CDR3 protein: CASSLGGKAKNIQYF; CDR3 DNA: TGTGCCAGCAGTTTAGGCGGGAAGGCCAAAAACATTCAGTACTTC
CDR3 length: 14; V gene: TRBV2; J gene: TRBJ1-2; D gene: TRBD1; clone size: -; CDR3 protein: CASSRGTDNYGYTF; CDR3 DNA: TGTGCCAGCAGTCGGGGGACAGACAACTATGGCTACACCTTC
CDR3 length: 14; V gene: TRBV5-1; J gene: TRBJ2-7; D gene: TRBD2; clone size: -; CDR3 protein: CASSLAGGRYEQYF; CDR3 DNA: TGCGCCAGCAGCTTGGCCGGCGGGAGATACGAGCAGTACTTC
CDR3 length: 15; V gene: TRBV2; J gene: TRBJ1-2; D gene: TRBD1; clone size: -; CDR3 protein: CASSLPGQGANGYTF; CDR3 DNA: TGTGCCAGCAGTCTCCCTGGACAGGGGGCAAATGGCTACACCTTC
CDR3 length: 15; V gene: TRBV10-3; J gene: TRBJ2-7; D gene: TRBD1; clone size: -; CDR3 protein: CAISVGSPAQGEQYF; CDR3 DNA: TGTGCCATCAGTGTGGGTAGTCCCGCACAGGGGGAGCAGTACTTC
CDR3 length: 13; V gene: TRBV5-1; J gene: TRBJ2-7; D gene: TRBD1; clone size: -; CDR3 protein: CASSKDRVSEQYF; CDR3 DNA: TGCGCCAGCAGCAAGGACAGGGTAAGCGAGCAGTACTTC
CDR3 length: 10; V gene: TRBV7-9; J gene: TRBJ1-4; D gene: -; clone size: -; CDR3 protein: CASSVEELFF; CDR3 DNA: TGTGCCAGCTCGGTGGAGGAACTGTTTTTT
CDR3 length: 12; V gene: TRBV30; J gene: TRBJ1-1; D gene: -; clone size: -; CDR3 protein: CAWSMSGSEAFF; CDR3 DNA: TGTGCCTGGAGTATGTCAGGCTCTGAAGCTTTCTTT
CDR3 length: 13; V gene: TRBV18; J gene: TRBJ1-2; D gene: -; clone size: -; CDR3 protein: CASSPRGSEGYTF; CDR3 DNA: TGTGCCAGCTCACCACGAGGCTCAGAAGGCTACACCTTC
CDR3 length: 12; V gene: TRBV2; J gene: TRBJ2-7; D gene: TRBD1; clone size: -; CDR3 protein: CASNQGDGEQYF; CDR3 DNA: TGTGCCAGCAACCAGGGGGACGGGGAGCAGTACTTC
CDR3 length: 18; V gene: TRBV7-8; J gene: TRBJ2-2; D gene: TRBD1; clone size: few; CDR3 protein: CASSLALSGTGGTGKLFF; CDR3 DNA: TGTGCCAGCAGCTTAGCGTTATCTGGGACAGGGGGGACCGGGAAGCTGTTTTTT
CDR3 length: 14; V gene: TRBV30; J gene: TRBJ1-3; D gene: -; clone size: -; CDR3 protein: CAWSVGSSGNTIYF; CDR3 DNA: TGTGCCTGGAGTGTCGGGAGCTCTGGAAACACCATATATTTT
CDR3 length: 15; V gene: TRBV19; J gene: TRBJ1-5; D gene: -; clone size: -; CDR3 protein: CASSTAGYSNQPQHF; CDR3 DNA: TGTGCCAGTAGTACTGCCGGGTATAGCAATCAGCCCCAGCATTTT
CDR3 length: 13; V gene: TRBV5-1; J gene: TRBJ1-2; D gene: -; clone size: -; CDR3 protein: CASSLGEAYGYTF; CDR3 DNA: TGCGCCAGCAGCTTGGGAGAGGCCTATGGCTACACCTTC
CDR3 length: 15; V gene: TRBV5-6; J gene: TRBJ2-3; D gene: -; clone size: -; CDR3 protein: CASSPTILVPDTQYF; CDR3 DNA: TGTGCCAGCAGCCCGACTATTCTGGTGCCAGATACGCAGTATTTT
CDR3 length: 14; V gene: TRBV9; J gene: TRBJ1-2; D gene: -; clone size: -; CDR3 protein: CASSVGGREGGYTF; CDR3 DNA: TGTGCCAGCAGCGTAGGGGGCAGGGAAGGCGGCTACACCTTC
CDR3 length: 12; V gene: TRBV6-5; J gene: TRBJ2-2; D gene: -; clone size: -; CDR3 protein: CASRTRSGELFF; CDR3 DNA: TGTGCCAGCAGAACAAGGTCCGGGGAGCTGTTTTTT
CDR3 length: 13; V gene: TRBV6-5; J gene: TRBJ1-5; D gene: TRBD1; clone size: -; CDR3 protein: CASRQGLDQPQHF; CDR3 DNA: TGTGCCAGCAGACAGGGGTTGGATCAGCCCCAGCATTTT
CDR3 length: 17; V gene: TRBV10-3; J gene: TRBJ2-3; D gene: -; clone size: -; CDR3 protein: CAISEDGPVLSTDTQYF; CDR3 DNA: TGTGCCATCAGTGAGGATGGTCCCGTCCTTAGCACAGATACGCAGTATTTT
CDR3 length: 13; V gene: TRBV6-1; J gene: TRBJ1-2; D gene: TRBD1; clone size: -; CDR3 protein: CASSDRQGQAQTF; CDR3 DNA: TGTGCCAGCAGTGATCGACAGGGGCAGGCTCAAACCTTC
CDR3 length: 14; V gene: TRBV6-5; J gene: TRBJ2-5; D gene: TRBD2; clone size: -; CDR3 protein: CASSSNSGRKTQYF; CDR3 DNA: TGTGCCAGCAGTTCCAATAGCGGGAGAAAGACCCAGTACTTC
CDR3 length: 15; V gene: TRBV27; J gene: TRBJ2-5; D gene: TRBD2; clone size: -; CDR3 protein: CASSAPIAGVVTQYF; CDR3 DNA: TGTGCCAGCAGCGCCCCAATAGCGGGGGTTGTGACCCAGTACTTC